What follows are 11 T cell receptor beta chains derived from one specimen sequenced in a study of OX40 agonist ivuxolimab in advanced cancers. TCRdb keeps only in-frame clones here, not all; method: immunoSEQ multiplex PCR. The sample includes approximately 78,000 clones, about 87% seen only once; the top ten take roughly 1%. The sequenced sample was CD4+ or CD8+ T cells sorted from blood, obtained in a trial of the OX40 agonist ivuxolimab. These receptors all stem from an adult with an advanced solid tumor such as melanoma, head and neck, liver or kidney cancer.

This sequence joins TRBV7-9 and TRBJ1-1; 7 bases align to TRBD1. From germline, CDR1 is SEHNR and CDR2 FQNEAQ (reference sequence). Trimming cost V 7 bases and J 3 bases; bases outside gene matches: 11. This CDR3 spans 15 amino acids. The CDR3 sequence: CASNIGGAGDTEAFF. CDR3 bases: TGTGCCAGCAACATAGGGGGCGCCGGTGACACTGAAGCTTTCTTT.

The CDR3 loop is CASSPWDYEQYF. The CDR3 DNA is TGTGCCAGCTCACCATGGGACTACGAGCAGTACTTC. The chain is built from TRBV18 and TRBJ2-7, with D uncertain. Trimming pared 2 bases from V and 3 bases from J, leaving 5 bases between. The V gene's germline CDR1 is KGHSH and CDR2 LQKENI. This CDR3 is built from 12 residues.

This chain connects TRBV11-1 to TRBJ1-1; D is perhaps TRBD1 (5 bases). CDR1 and CDR2 (germline): SGHAT, FQDESV (reference sequence). Trimming pared 1 base from V and 2 bases from J, leaving 11 bases between. The CDR3 extends over 15 amino acids. CDR3 sequence: CASSLGTGDNTEAFF. Here the CDR3 DNA reads TGTGCCAGCAGCTTAGGTACAGGAGACAACACTGAAGCTTTCTTT.

The V gene is TRBV6-1, the J gene TRBJ2-5; D remains ambiguous. Germline V gene lookup returns CDR1 MNHNS and CDR2 SASEGT. The V end lost 2 bases, the J end lost 5 bases, and 12 bases lay between the germline ends. The CDR3 sequence is 14 residues long. The CDR3 DNA is TGTGCCAGCAGTGAACTTGGCCCCGGGGAGACCCAGTACTTC. It yields the protein CASSELGPGETQYF.

The chain employs TRBV6-6 and TRBJ2-7; 10 positions match TRBD1. The CDR3 contains 16 residues. J was trimmed by 2 bases and V by 7 bases; bases with no gene match: 11. Looked up from germline, CDR1 is MNHNY and CDR2 is SVGAGI (reference sequence). The CDR3 spells CASTQTGGQGTYEQYF. The CDR3 bases are TGTGCCAGCACTCAAACAGGGGGACAGGGGACCTACGAGCAGTACTTC.

The sample holds one count of this clone. V and J are TRBV7-8 and TRBJ2-3, with 12 positions matching TRBD2. The CDR3 is 17 amino acids. Germline V gene data show CDR1 as SGHVS and CDR2 as FQNEAQ. With 0 bases clipped from V and 2 bases from J, the junction kept 3 bases outside the gene matches. The DNA of the CDR3 is TGTGCCAGCAGCTTAGCGACTAGCGGGAGCTTCACAGATACGCAGTATTTT. It encodes CASSLATSGSFTDTQYF.

In DNA, the CDR3 is TGTGCCAGCAGCCCCGCGGGGAACCCCTACGAGCAGTACTTC. This translates into CASSPAGNPYEQYF. The V and J genes are TRBV7-3 and TRBJ2-7, with D perhaps TRBD2 (6 bases). There are 14 residues in the CDR3. Germline V CDR1 and CDR2: SGHTA, FQGTGA. Between the trimmed V and J ends, which lost 5 bases and 2 bases, there was a span of 13 bases.

The chain carries TRBV19 and TRBJ2-6; maybe TRBD2 (5 bases). Between the trimmed V and J ends, which lost 4 bases and 4 bases, there was a span of 14 bases. The CDR3 loop spans 16 amino acids. Germline CDR1 is LNHDA and CDR2 is SQIVND (reference sequence). The CDR3, as DNA: TGTGCCAGTAGTAGAATCATCGGAGGAGGGGCCAACGTCCTGACTTTC. This encodes CASSRIIGGGANVLTF.

This clone appeared a single time. The V call is TRBV28, the J call TRBJ2-2; 9 bases agree with TRBD2. Looked up from germline, CDR1 is MDHEN and CDR2 is SYDVKM. The CDR3 extends over 16 amino acids. Trimming cost V 5 bases and J 5 bases; bases outside gene matches: 9. Written as DNA, the CDR3 is TGTGCCAGCAGTCAGGGACTAGCCCCGGAGACCGGGGAGCTGTTTTTT. Encoded protein: CASSQGLAPETGELFF.

The chain has TRBV10-2 and TRBJ2-1; D perhaps matches TRBD1 (6 bases). Trimming pared 6 bases from V and 9 bases from J, leaving 15 bases between. This CDR3 spans 13 amino acids. Germline CDR1 reads WSHSY; CDR2 reads SAAADI. The chain's CDR3 is CASSYGRGSEQFF. CDR3 DNA sequence: TGCGCCAGCAGCTACGGCAGGGGATCTGAGCAGTTCTTC.

The genes are TRBV7-9 and TRBJ1-1; D remains ambiguous. CDR1 is SEHNR, CDR2 FQNEAQ, per germline (reference sequence). CDR3 size: 14 residues. Deletions cut 2 bases from V and 8 bases from J, with 15 bases between. The CDR3 sequence is CASSLSELEKEAFF. The CDR3 DNA follows: TGTGCCAGCAGCTTATCTGAGCTCGAGAAAGAAGCTTTCTTT. Drawing the rest from reference TRBV7-9 and TRBJ1-1, the complete variable domain is DTGVSQNPRHKITKRGQNVTFRCDPISEHNRLYWYRQTLGQGPEFLTYFQNEAQLEKSRLLSDRFSAERPKGSFSTLEIQRTEQGDSAMYLCASSLSELEKEAFFGQGTRLTVV.